This T cell receptor (beta chain) was sequenced for a study of blood T cell repertoires in COVID-19. Overall study: Sites in the United States, Italy and Spain provided acute and convalescent COVID-19 samples. Sources were T cells, B-cell-depleted T cells, or PBMCs; the material itself was cDNA or gDNA.

CDR3 length equals 15 residues. Trimming at V came to 1 base and at J to 6 bases, leaving 6 bases not matched to a gene. CDR1 and CDR2 (germline): SEHNR, FQNEAQ (reference sequence). Original methodology: The assay estimated nucleated cells by amplifying reference gene primers. Sequenced by immunoSEQ multiplex PCR; TCRdb stores in-frame clones only, minus some. The V and J calls and clone size are taken from that table; D and trimming were inferred from the DNA. In the table there are 200,000 or so clones, about 84% of which are singletons. The sequence came from a woman aged 25-40 years with acute or convalescent COVID-19. The sequencing sample was made of peripheral blood. V usage is TRBV7-9 and J usage is TRBJ1-2; 9 positions match TRBD1. DNA of the CDR3: TGTGCCAGCAGCTTAGGGACAGGGGCTATGGATGGCTACACCTTC. Translated: CASSLGTGAMDGYTF.